The next 32 T cell receptor beta chains were all read from a single sample in a study of early T cells in non-severe SARS-CoV-2 infection. One entry per CDR3 protein, called by TCRdb with MiXCR from the 5' RACE reads. The table records some 40,000 distinct CDR3 sequences, 7.9% of them present only once. The specimen was whole blood, collected at baseline. The receptors derive from an adult who was a healthcare worker with PCR-confirmed SARS-CoV-2 infection or an uninfected control (not recorded which).

This clonotype was counted a few times. The rearrangement joins TRBV7-9 to TRBJ2-7; D is undetermined. Germline V lookup: CDR1 SEHNR, CDR2 FQNEAQ (reference sequence). This CDR3 region has 12 residues. V was clipped by 5 bases and J by 4 bases, with 9 bases between them. The CDR3 reads CASSPDTYEQYF. The CDR3 DNA follows: TGTGCCAGCAGCCCCGATACGTACGAGCAGTACTTC.

The sample holds a few counts of this clonotype. The rearrangement joins TRBV20-1 to TRBJ2-7; 9 bases align to TRBD1. The CDR3 extends over 14 amino acids. Trimming removed 1 base from V and 4 bases from J; junction bases left unmatched: 5. Germline assignment: CDR1 DFQATT and CDR2 SNEGSKA (reference sequence). For the CDR3, the DNA is TGCAGTGCTAGAGGGGACAGGGAGACGTACGAGCAGTACTTC. Protein: CSARGDRETYEQYF.

In this sample, this clonotype turned up many times. A junction end diverges from the germline sequence, so it may reflect a read error. The chain couples TRBV7-7 to TRBJ2-5; no firm D call. The CDR3 has 13 amino acids. Germline V gene sequence: CDR1 SSHAT, CDR2 FNYEAQ (reference sequence). CDR3 residues: CASSKTVQETQYF. For the CDR3, the DNA is TGTGCTAGCAGCAAGACCGTTCAAGAGACCCAGTACTTC.

This clonotype was counted a few times. This chain joins TRBV3-1 and TRBJ2-3; unclear D gene. Trimming cost V 1 base and J 2 bases, with 13 bases left between them. The germline gives CDR1 LGHDT, CDR2 YNNKEL (reference sequence). The CDR3 is 16 amino acids. The CDR3 coding sequence is TGTGCCAGCAGCCAAGTAGAGGCAGGCCTCACAGATACGCAGTATTTT. Protein sequence: CASSQVEAGLTDTQYF.

The CDR3 bases are TGTGCCAGCAGCTTCGTCGGTCGGTTGAACACTGAAGCTTTCTTT. It codes for CASSFVGRLNTEAFF. V usage is TRBV5-5 and J usage is TRBJ1-1; D not resolved. Trimming pared 2 bases from V and 0 bases from J, leaving 11 bases between. This CDR3 region has 15 residues. Germline V gives CDR1 SGHKS, CDR2 YYEKEE (reference sequence).

In this sample, this clonotype turned up many times. CDR3 in amino acids: CASSPQASGELTGELFF. DNA of the CDR3: TGTGCCAGCAGCCCCCAGGCTAGCGGGGAGCTCACCGGGGAGCTGTTTTTT. The gene calls are TRBV7-9 and TRBJ2-2, with 9 nucleotides matching TRBD2. The germline V gene encodes CDR1 SEHNR and CDR2 FQNEAQ (reference sequence). The CDR3 is 17 amino acids. The V gene end was trimmed by 5 bases and the J gene end by 4 bases; junction bases not matched to a gene: 11.

A few counts support this clonotype. The junction shows a germline mismatch at one end, possibly a read error. The chain couples TRBV7-6 to TRBJ2-1; TRBD2 agrees at 9 bases. The CDR3 is 18 residues long. CDR1 and CDR2 (germline): SGHVS, FNYEAQ. CDR3 in amino acids: CASSLAGSRGGSYNEQFF. CDR3 coding DNA: TGTGCCAGCAGCCTAGCGGGTTCGCGGGGGGGCTCCTACAATGAGCAGTTCTTC.

The DNA of the CDR3 is TGTGCCAGCAGCTTGCCCGGCAGGGAATATTTGCCCGGGGAGCTGTTTTTT. As protein: CASSLPGREYLPGELFF. The chain employs TRBV11-2 and TRBJ2-2, with D perhaps matching TRBD1 (5 bases). Trimming shortened V by 3 bases and J by 6 bases, and 20 bases separated the two germline ends. CDR1 is SGHAT, CDR2 FQNNGV, per germline. The CDR3 consists of 17 residues.

The table lists this clonotype with many counts. The gene calls are TRBV14 and TRBJ2-3, with D tentatively TRBD2 (6 bases). Germline V gene data show CDR1 as SGHDN and CDR2 as FVKESK. V was trimmed by 4 bases and J by 10 bases, leaving 12 bases between them. The CDR3 sequence is 12 residues long. The CDR3 nucleotides are TGTGCCAGCAGCCCCCGACTAGTCCCGCAGTATTTT. This sequence encodes CASSPRLVPQYF.

A few counts support this clonotype. V usage is TRBV7-3 and J usage is TRBJ2-2, with D unresolved. This CDR3 has 12 residues. Germline CDR1 SGHTA, CDR2 FQGTGA. V gave up 2 bases and J gave up 4 bases, with 2 bases separating them. The chain's CDR3 is CASSLPTGELFF. CDR3 nucleotides: TGTGCCAGCAGCTTACCCACCGGGGAGCTGTTTTTT.

This clonotype was seen repeatedly, ten times or more. The chain links TRBV12-3 or TRBV12-4 to TRBJ1-1; D remains unclear. The CDR3 has 13 amino acids. V was cut by 1 base and J by 1 base, with 4 bases left in between. For the CDR3, the DNA is TGTGCCAGCAGTTTAGTAGGGAACACTGAAGCTTTCTTT. Its translation is CASSLVGNTEAFF.

This clonotype has only a few counts. J is TRBJ2-3 and V is TRBV28; the D is unclear. Trimming took off 5 bases at V and 7 bases at J, with 10 bases between the two ends. CDR3 length equals 12 residues. Germline loops: CDR1 MDHEN, CDR2 SYDVKM. The chain's CDR3 is CASSPQTNTQYF. DNA for the CDR3: TGTGCCAGCAGTCCACAAACGAATACGCAGTATTTT.

This clonotype was recorded at least ten times. The J gene is TRBJ2-1, the V gene TRBV13; TRBD2 agrees at 7 bases. V lost 4 bases, J lost 6 bases, and 9 bases stayed unmatched. The CDR3 loop spans 15 amino acids. Germline lookup yields CDR1 PRHDT and CDR2 FYEKMQ (reference sequence). The CDR3 bases are TGTGCCAGCAGCTCCAGACTAGCCGCGGGCAATGAGCAGTTCTTC. This codes for CASSSRLAAGNEQFF.

This clonotype has at least ten counts. V usage is TRBV6-1 and J usage is TRBJ2-1; the match to TRBD2 covers 14 bases. Germline CDR1 MNHNS, CDR2 SASEGT. V was clipped by 7 bases and J by 3 bases; unmatched bases: 8. The CDR3 length is 17 residues. The CDR3 loop is CASTLSTSGGDYNEQFF. The CDR3 coding sequence is TGTGCCAGCACCCTCTCGACTAGCGGGGGGGACTACAATGAGCAGTTCTTC.

Only a few counts were recorded for this clonotype. CDR3 nucleotides: TGTGCCAGCTCGTCGACTAGCGGGGGTGCGAACACCGGGGAGCTGTTTTTT. Its protein is CASSSTSGGANTGELFF. The V and J genes are TRBV18 and TRBJ2-2; 12 bases line up with TRBD2. Germline V CDR1 and CDR2: KGHSH, LQKENI. V was clipped by 6 bases and J by 0 bases; unmatched bases: 5. CDR3 size: 17 residues.

In this sample, this clonotype is large (0.1 to 1%). The chain combines TRBV20-1 with TRBJ1-1; D might be TRBD1 (5 bases). Trimming stripped 5 bases from V and 3 bases from J, with 16 bases between. CDR3 length: 14 amino acids. The germline V gene encodes CDR1 DFQATT and CDR2 SNEGSKA (reference sequence). In DNA form, the CDR3 reads TGCAGTGCTTGGGACGGGGGGGACTACACTGAAGCTTTCTTT. Its protein is CSAWDGGDYTEAFF.

The chain carries TRBV3-1 and TRBJ1-1, with a tentative D call TRBD1 (6 bases). CDR3 size: 16 residues. V was clipped by 0 bases and J by 2 bases, with 13 bases between them. Germline CDR1 and CDR2: LGHDT and YNNKEL (reference sequence). The CDR3 bases are TGTGCCAGCAGCCAAGATGGAGCAGGGGTAAACACTGAAGCTTTCTTT. The encoded protein is CASSQDGAGVNTEAFF. Using reference TRBV3-1 and TRBJ1-1 for the parts outside the CDR3, the full variable domain is DTAVSQTPKYLVTQMGNDKSIKCEQNLGHDTMYWYKQDSKKFLKIMFSYNNKELIINETVPNRFSPKSPDKAHLNLHINSLELGDSAVYFCASSQDGAGVNTEAFFGQGTRLTVV.

This clonotype was seen ten or more times. The V and J genes are TRBV5-4 and TRBJ1-1; no clear D. Germline V CDR1 and CDR2: SGHNT, YYREEE (reference sequence). V lost 4 bases to trimming and J lost 1 base, with 14 bases between them. CDR3 length: 15 amino acids. CDR3 DNA: TGTGCCAGCAGCGCGCCCCAATACCGGAACACTGAAGCTTTCTTT. It translates to CASSAPQYRNTEAFF.

Regarding this clonotype: This clone may be a read error of a much larger clone one base away. The chain carries TRBV20-1 and TRBJ2-2; D remains unclear. The CDR3 consists of 12 residues. Per the germline V gene, CDR1 is DFQATT and CDR2 is SNEGSKA (reference sequence). The V gene lost 3 bases and the J gene lost 3 bases, with 5 bases spanning the gap. The CDR3: CSASRDTGELFF. The CDR3, as DNA: TGCAGTGCTAGTCGGGACACCGGGGAGCTGTTTTTT.

This clonotype was counted many times. This chain joins TRBV20-1 and TRBJ2-1; no reliable D call. Germline values: CDR1 DFQATT, CDR2 SNEGSKA (reference sequence). V was trimmed by 1 base and J by 4 bases, leaving 8 bases between them. This CDR3 comprises 13 residues. The CDR3 loop is CSARATAYNEQFF. As DNA, the CDR3 is TGCAGTGCTAGAGCAACAGCTTACAATGAGCAGTTCTTC.

This clonotype was seen at least ten times. V gene TRBV20-1 combines with J gene TRBJ1-1; D remains unclear. V gave up 3 bases and J gave up 7 bases, with 12 bases separating them. CDR1 and CDR2 from the germline V gene are DFQATT and SNEGSKA (reference sequence). CDR3 length: 12 amino acids. CDR3 sequence: CSASLSYFEAFF. DNA of the CDR3: TGCAGTGCTAGTTTATCCTATTTTGAAGCTTTCTTT.

In its sample, this clonotype was seen many times. This chain joins TRBV20-1 and TRBJ2-1; 8 bases are a match to TRBD2. V lost 6 bases and J lost 5; bases outside the gene matches: 12. There are 15 residues in the CDR3. The V gene's germline CDR1 is DFQATT and CDR2 SNEGSKA (reference sequence). CDR3 nucleotide sequence: TGCAGTGCCCCTCCCCCCGGACTAGCAGACAATGAGCAGTTCTTC. Its protein is CSAPPPGLADNEQFF.

The chain employs TRBV19 and TRBJ2-2; D call uncertain. The V gene's germline CDR1 is LNHDA and CDR2 SQIVND (reference sequence). Trimming cost V 3 bases and J 7 bases, with 15 bases left between them. The CDR3 is 15 amino acids. CDR3 nucleotides: TGTGCCAGTAGTATTGAACCAGGAGTGGTCGGGGAGCTGTTTTTT. It translates to CASSIEPGVVGELFF.

In this sample, this clonotype turned up a few times. V and J are TRBV28 and TRBJ2-3; no clear D gene. The V end was cut by 5 bases, the J end by 0 bases, with 3 bases between. Germline values: CDR1 MDHEN, CDR2 SYDVKM. The CDR3 consists of 12 residues. The CDR3 sequence: CASSLSTDTQYF. Written as DNA, the CDR3 is TGTGCCAGCAGTCTGAGCACAGATACGCAGTATTTT.

The rearrangement joins TRBV4-1 to TRBJ2-3; TRBD2 agrees at 7 bases. From germline, CDR1 is MGHRA and CDR2 YSYEKL. The V and J ends lost 1 base and 0 bases, in that order; junction bases with no gene match: 10. CDR3 length: 18 amino acids. The CDR3 region has the DNA TGCGCCAGCAGCCAAGCCGGAAGCGGGGAATCTAGCACAGATACGCAGTATTTT. The encoded protein is CASSQAGSGESSTDTQYF.

This clonotype was found many times. The genes are TRBV20-1 and TRBJ2-1; 7 nucleotides align to TRBD2. CDR1 is DFQATT, CDR2 SNEGSKA, per germline (reference sequence). V shed 1 base and J 7 bases; nucleotides not matched to a gene: 10. The CDR3 runs to 15 residues. CDR3 in amino acids: CSARAPRGELNEQFF. The CDR3 DNA sequence: TGCAGTGCTAGAGCCCCCCGGGGGGAGCTAAATGAGCAGTTCTTC.

The chain uses TRBV7-9 and TRBJ2-4; D possibly corresponds to TRBD1 (5 bases). Deletions cut 1 base from V and 3 bases from J, with 22 bases between. The CDR3 covers 19 residues. CDR1 is SEHNR and CDR2 is FQNEAQ in the germline V gene (reference sequence). In nucleotides, the CDR3 is TGTGCCAGCAGCTTAGGTGCAGATCCAAGGGGAAAAAACAAAAACATTCAGTACTTC. Translated: CASSLGADPRGKNKNIQYF.

This clonotype came up many times. V and J are TRBV6-5 and TRBJ2-5; TRBD2 aligns across 8 bases. This CDR3 is built from 13 residues. Per germline, CDR1 MNHEY and CDR2 SVGAGI. V trimming: 6 bases; J trimming: 3 bases; junction bases outside the gene matches: 3. The CDR3 DNA reads TGTGCCAGCAGCGGGGGGGCCGAAGAGACCCAGTACTTC. This translates into CASSGGAEETQYF.

This clonotype showed up just a few times. The J gene is TRBJ2-7, the V gene TRBV5-1, with D perhaps matching TRBD2 (6 bases). CDR3 length: 12 amino acids. Germline lookup yields CDR1 SGHRS and CDR2 YFSETQ. Trimming shortened V by 2 bases and J by 7 bases, and 10 bases separated the two germline ends. The CDR3 DNA is TGCGCCAGCAGCTTTAACGGAGGGGAGCAGTACTTC. This encodes CASSFNGGEQYF.

The chain couples TRBV12-3 or TRBV12-4 to TRBJ2-7, with 12 nucleotides matching TRBD2. Trimming cost V 6 bases and J 5 bases; bases outside gene matches: 2. There are 13 residues in the CDR3. CDR3 sequence (DNA): TGTGCCAGCAGGACTAGCGGGGGCAACGAGCAGTACTTC. This encodes CASRTSGGNEQYF.

In this sample, this clonotype turned up many times. The rearrangement uses TRBV20-1 and TRBJ2-7, with D tentatively TRBD1 (7 bases). CDR1 DFQATT and CDR2 SNEGSKA come from the germline V gene (reference sequence). This CDR3 comprises 15 residues. Trimming removed 5 bases from V and 1 base from J, with 18 bases in between. The CDR3 nucleotides are TGCAGTGCTCAAGGCGGGACAGAGTTTTCCTACGAGCAGTACTTC. Protein: CSAQGGTEFSYEQYF.

The rearrangement links TRBV15 to TRBJ1-1; 9 positions match TRBD1. Germline CDR1 is LNHNV and CDR2 is YYDKDF (reference sequence). The V segment lost 8 bases and the J segment 2 bases; nucleotides outside the gene matches: 6. The CDR3 is 14 residues long. The CDR3 DNA reads TGTGCCACCTCCCGGGACAGGGCCAACACTGAAGCTTTCTTT. Encoded protein: CATSRDRANTEAFF.